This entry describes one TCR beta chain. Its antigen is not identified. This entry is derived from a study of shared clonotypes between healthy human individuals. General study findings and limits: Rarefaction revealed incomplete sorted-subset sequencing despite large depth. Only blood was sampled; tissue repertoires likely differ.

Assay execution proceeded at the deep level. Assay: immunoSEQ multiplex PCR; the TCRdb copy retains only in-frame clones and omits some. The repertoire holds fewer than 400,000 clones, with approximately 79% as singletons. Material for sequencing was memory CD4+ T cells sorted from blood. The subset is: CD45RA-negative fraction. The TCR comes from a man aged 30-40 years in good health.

This CDR3 is CASTRLAGAYNEQFF. The CDR3 DNA is TGTGCCAGTACCCGACTAGCGGGGGCATACAATGAGCAGTTCTTC. This chain connects TRBV19 to TRBJ2-1, with 12 positions matching TRBD2. The CDR3 covers 15 residues. V dropped 7 bases and J dropped 4; count of bases not matched to a gene: 5. In germline, CDR1 is LNHDA, CDR2 SQIVND (reference sequence).